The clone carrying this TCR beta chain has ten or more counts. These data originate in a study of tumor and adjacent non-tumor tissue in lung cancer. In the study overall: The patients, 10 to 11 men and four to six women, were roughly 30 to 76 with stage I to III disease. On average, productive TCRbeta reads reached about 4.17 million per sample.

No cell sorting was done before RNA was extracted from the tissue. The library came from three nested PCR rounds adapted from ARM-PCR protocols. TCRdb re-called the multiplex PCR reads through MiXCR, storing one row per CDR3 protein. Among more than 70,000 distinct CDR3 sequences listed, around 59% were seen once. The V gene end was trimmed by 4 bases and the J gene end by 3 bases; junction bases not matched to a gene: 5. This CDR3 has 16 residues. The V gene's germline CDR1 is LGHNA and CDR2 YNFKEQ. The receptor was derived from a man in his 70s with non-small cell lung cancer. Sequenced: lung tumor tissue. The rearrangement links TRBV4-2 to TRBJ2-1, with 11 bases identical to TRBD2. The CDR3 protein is CASSLAGTSGYNEQFF. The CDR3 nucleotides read TGTGCCAGCAGCCTCGCCGGGACTAGCGGCTACAATGAGCAGTTCTTC.